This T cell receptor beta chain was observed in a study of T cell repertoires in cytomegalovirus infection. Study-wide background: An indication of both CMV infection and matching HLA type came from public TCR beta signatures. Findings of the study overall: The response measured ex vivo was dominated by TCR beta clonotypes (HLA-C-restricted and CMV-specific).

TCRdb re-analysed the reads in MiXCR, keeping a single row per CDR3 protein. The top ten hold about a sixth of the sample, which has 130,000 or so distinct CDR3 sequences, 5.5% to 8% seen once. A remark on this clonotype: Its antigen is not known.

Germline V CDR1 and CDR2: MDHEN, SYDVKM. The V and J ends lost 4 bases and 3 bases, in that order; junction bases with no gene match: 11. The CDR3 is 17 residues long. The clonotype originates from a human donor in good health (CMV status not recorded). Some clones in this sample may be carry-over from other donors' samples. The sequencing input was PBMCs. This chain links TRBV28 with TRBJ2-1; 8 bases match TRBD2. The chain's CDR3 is CASSWYSGTRIYNEQFF. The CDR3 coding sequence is TGTGCCAGCAGTTGGTACTCCGGGACTAGAATCTACAATGAGCAGTTCTTC.